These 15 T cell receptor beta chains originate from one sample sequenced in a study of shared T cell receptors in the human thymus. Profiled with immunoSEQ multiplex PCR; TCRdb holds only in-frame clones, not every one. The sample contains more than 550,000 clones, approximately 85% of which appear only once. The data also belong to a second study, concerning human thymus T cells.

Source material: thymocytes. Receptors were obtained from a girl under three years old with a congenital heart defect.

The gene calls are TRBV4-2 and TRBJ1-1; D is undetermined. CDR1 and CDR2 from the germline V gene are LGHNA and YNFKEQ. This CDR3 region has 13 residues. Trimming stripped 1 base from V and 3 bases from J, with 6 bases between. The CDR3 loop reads CASSQVEDTEAFF. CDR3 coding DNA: TGTGCCAGCAGCCAAGTTGAGGACACTGAAGCTTTCTTT.

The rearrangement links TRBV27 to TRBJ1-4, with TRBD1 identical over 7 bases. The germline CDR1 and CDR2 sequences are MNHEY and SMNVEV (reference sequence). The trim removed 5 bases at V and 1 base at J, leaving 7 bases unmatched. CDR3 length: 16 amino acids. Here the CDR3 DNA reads TGTGCCAGCAGTCAGGACCCAGGGGGAACTAATGAAAAACTGTTTTTT. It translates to CASSQDPGGTNEKLFF.

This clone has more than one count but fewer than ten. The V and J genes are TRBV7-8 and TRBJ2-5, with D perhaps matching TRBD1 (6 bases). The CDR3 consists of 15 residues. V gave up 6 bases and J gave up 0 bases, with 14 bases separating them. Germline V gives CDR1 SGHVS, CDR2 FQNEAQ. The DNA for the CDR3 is TGTGCCAGCAGGGACCACAGGGCCCACCAAGAGACCCAGTACTTC. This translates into CASRDHRAHQETQYF. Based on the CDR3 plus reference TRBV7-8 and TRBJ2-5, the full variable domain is GAGVSQSPRYKVAKRGQDVALRCDPISGHVSLFWYQQALGQGPEFLTYFQNEAQLDKSGLPSDRFFAERPEGSVSTLKIQRTQQEDSAVYLCASRDHRAHQETQYFGPGTRLLVL.

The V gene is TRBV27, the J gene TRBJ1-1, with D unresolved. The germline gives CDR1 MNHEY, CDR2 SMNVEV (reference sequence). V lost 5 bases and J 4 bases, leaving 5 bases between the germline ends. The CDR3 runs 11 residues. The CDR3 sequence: CASSRGTEAFF. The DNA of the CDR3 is TGTGCCAGCAGTCGGGGCACTGAAGCTTTCTTT.

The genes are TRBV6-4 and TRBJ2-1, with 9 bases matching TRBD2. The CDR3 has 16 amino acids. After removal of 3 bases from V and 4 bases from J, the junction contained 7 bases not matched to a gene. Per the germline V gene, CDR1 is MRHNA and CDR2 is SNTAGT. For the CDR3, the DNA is TGTGCCAGCAGTGAAGTAGGCGGGGGGGGGTACAATGAGCAGTTCTTC. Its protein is CASSEVGGGGYNEQFF.

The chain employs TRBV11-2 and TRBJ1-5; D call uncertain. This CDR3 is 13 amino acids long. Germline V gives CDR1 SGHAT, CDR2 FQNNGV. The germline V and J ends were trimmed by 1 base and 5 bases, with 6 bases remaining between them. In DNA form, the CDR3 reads TGTGCCAGCAGCTTAGTTATCGATCAGCCCCAGCATTTT. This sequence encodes CASSLVIDQPQHF.

The CDR3 coding sequence is TGTGCCAGCCCTTCGTTCAGGGGAGCTATGAACCCCACCTTC. As protein: CASPSFRGAMNPTF. This sequence joins TRBV5-8 and TRBJ1-2, with D perhaps TRBD1 (6 bases). Germline values: CDR1 SGHTS, CDR2 YDEGEE. The CDR3 is made up of 14 amino acids. Trimming stripped 7 bases from V and 13 bases from J, with 26 bases between.

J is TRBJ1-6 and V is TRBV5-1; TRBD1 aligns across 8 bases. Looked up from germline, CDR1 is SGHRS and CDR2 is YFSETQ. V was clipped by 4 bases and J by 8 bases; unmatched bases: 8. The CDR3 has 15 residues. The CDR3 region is CASSADRGSYSPLHF. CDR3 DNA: TGCGCCAGCAGCGCCGACAGGGGTTCGTATTCACCCCTCCACTTT.

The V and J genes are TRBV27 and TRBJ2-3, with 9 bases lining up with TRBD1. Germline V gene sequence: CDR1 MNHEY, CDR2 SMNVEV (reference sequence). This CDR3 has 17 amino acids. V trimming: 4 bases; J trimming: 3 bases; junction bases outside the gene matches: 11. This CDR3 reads CASSSPTKGTGTDTQYF. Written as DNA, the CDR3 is TGTGCCAGCAGTTCGCCAACGAAGGGGACAGGGACAGATACGCAGTATTTT.

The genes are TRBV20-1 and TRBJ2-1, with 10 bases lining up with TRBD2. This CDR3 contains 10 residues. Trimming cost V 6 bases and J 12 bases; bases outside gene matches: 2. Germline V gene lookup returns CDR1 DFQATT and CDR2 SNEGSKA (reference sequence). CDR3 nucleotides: TGCAGTGCAGTAGCGGGGGGGCAGTTCTTC. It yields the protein CSAVAGGQFF.

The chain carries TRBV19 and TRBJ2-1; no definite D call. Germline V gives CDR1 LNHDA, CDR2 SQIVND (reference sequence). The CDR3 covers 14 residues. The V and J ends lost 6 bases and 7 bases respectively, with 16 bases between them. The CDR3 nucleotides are TGTGCCAGTAGCCCCCACAGTGGTGTAAATGAGCAGTTCTTC. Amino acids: CASSPHSGVNEQFF.

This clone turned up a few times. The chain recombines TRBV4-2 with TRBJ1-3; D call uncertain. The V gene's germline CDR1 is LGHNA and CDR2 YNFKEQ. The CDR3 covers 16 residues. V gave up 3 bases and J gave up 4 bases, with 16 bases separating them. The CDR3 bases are TGTGCCAGCAGCCAGCCAGTGAGGCGCGGCGGAAACACCATATATTTT. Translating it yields CASSQPVRRGGNTIYF.

The CDR3 nucleotides read TGTGCCAGCAGTTTGGCGGGGACGGTCAATCAGCCCCAGCATTTT. Translation: CASSLAGTVNQPQHF. This chain uses TRBV27 with TRBJ1-5, with D perhaps TRBD1 (5 bases). Per the germline V gene, CDR1 is MNHEY and CDR2 is SMNVEV (reference sequence). The CDR3 is 15 residues long. V shed 3 bases and J shed 3 bases, with 12 bases lying between them.

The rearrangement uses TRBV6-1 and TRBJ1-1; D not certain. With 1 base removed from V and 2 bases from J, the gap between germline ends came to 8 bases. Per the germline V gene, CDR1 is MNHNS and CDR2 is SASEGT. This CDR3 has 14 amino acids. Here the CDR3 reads CASSEGSRNTEAFF. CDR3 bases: TGTGCCAGCAGTGAAGGGTCCAGAAACACTGAAGCTTTCTTT.

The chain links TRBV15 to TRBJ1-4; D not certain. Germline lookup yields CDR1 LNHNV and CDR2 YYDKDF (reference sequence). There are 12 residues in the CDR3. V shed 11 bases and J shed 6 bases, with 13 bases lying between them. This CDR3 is CAGGDGYEKLFF. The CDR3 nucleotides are TGTGCCGGCGGAGATGGGTATGAAAAACTGTTTTTT. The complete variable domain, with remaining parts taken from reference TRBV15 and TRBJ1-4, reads DAMVIQNPRYQVTQFGKPVTLSCSQTLNHNVMYWYQQKSSQAPKLLFHYYDKDFNNEADTPDNFQSRRPNTSFCFLDIRSPGLGDTAMYLCAGGDGYEKLFFGSGTQLSVL.